Presented here are 23 T cell receptor beta chains from one specimen sequenced in a study of vaccination effects on CD4 cells after COVID-19. Which antigens these TCRs recognize remains unknown. Once cultured for nine to ten days, the cells underwent separation to obtain CD4+ T cells. Vaccination of participants consisted of two doses of either the BNT162b2 or mRNA-1273 vaccine. Assay: immunoSEQ multiplex PCR; the TCRdb copy retains only in-frame clones and omits some. The table has tens of thousands of clones, roughly four fifths seen once. The starting material was CD4+ T cells from PBMCs cultured without peptide, obtained after COVID-19 vaccination. These receptors originate from a human donor who received a COVID-19 vaccine.

V and J are TRBV18 and TRBJ2-4; D is unresolved. The CDR3 contains 17 residues. The germline V gene has CDR1 KGHSH and CDR2 LQKENI. Trimming left V 2 bases short and J 3 bases short, with 17 bases between. The CDR3 coding sequence is TGTGCCAGCTCACCAGGAGCTTCCAGCACCGGCAAAAACATTCAGTACTTC. Amino acids: CASSPGASSTGKNIQYF.

The V and J genes are TRBV7-2 and TRBJ1-2; tentatively, D is TRBD1 (5 bases). Trimming removed 3 bases from V and 8 bases from J, with 13 bases in between. The CDR3 is 13 residues long. Germline V gene sequence: CDR1 SGHTA, CDR2 FQGNSA. The DNA of the CDR3 is TGTGCCAGCAGCTTCCAGACAGACACGGGCTACACCTTC. As protein: CASSFQTDTGYTF.

V is TRBV6-1 and J is TRBJ2-7; perhaps TRBD1 as D (5 bases). This CDR3 is 15 amino acids long. The germline V and J ends were trimmed by 1 base and 2 bases, with 12 bases remaining between them. Per the germline V gene, CDR1 is MNHNS and CDR2 is SASEGT. The CDR3 protein is CASSEEMGHTYEQYV. The CDR3, as DNA: TGTGCCAGCAGTGAAGAAATGGGGCACACCTACGAGCAGTACGTC.

This clone has only a few counts. The chain links TRBV18 to TRBJ2-2; a weak D match, TRBD1 (5 bases). Germline CDR1 reads KGHSH; CDR2 reads LQKENI. V dropped 3 bases and J dropped 2 bases, with 10 bases sitting between them. The length of the CDR3 is 15 residues. Written as DNA, the CDR3 is TGTGCCAGCTCACCTATCCAGGGAAACACCGGGGAGCTGTTTTTT. Encoded protein: CASSPIQGNTGELFF.

V and J are TRBV19 and TRBJ2-6, with D tentatively TRBD2 (5 bases). This CDR3 is 17 amino acids long. The V end was cut by 9 bases, the J end by 2 bases, with 20 bases between. CDR1 and CDR2 from the germline V gene are LNHDA and SQIVND (reference sequence). Written as DNA, the CDR3 is TGTGCCAGCCTGGCCCTCGAGAGGGCCCCTGGGGCCAACGTCCTGACTTTC. Its protein is CASLALERAPGANVLTF.

This clone was seen a few times. The chain combines TRBV10-3 with TRBJ2-7; 11 bases fit TRBD1. The germline gives CDR1 ENHRY, CDR2 SYGVKD. CDR3 length equals 15 residues. After removal of 6 bases from V and 3 bases from J, the junction contained 7 bases not matched to a gene. The CDR3 coding sequence is TGTGCCATCAGGAAAGGGACAGGGGGTAACTACGAGCAGTACGTC. Protein sequence: CAIRKGTGGNYEQYV.

The chain has TRBV5-5 and TRBJ2-7, with D perhaps matching TRBD1 (7 bases). CDR1 and CDR2 (germline): SGHKS, YYEKEE (reference sequence). The CDR3 totals 15 residues. The V end lost 4 bases, the J end lost 2 bases, and 16 bases lay between the germline ends. CDR3 bases: TGTGCCAGCAGCCGCGGGACAGAAATTACCTACGAGCAGTACGTC. It is translated as CASSRGTEITYEQYV.

This clone was seen a single time. V usage is TRBV7-2 and J usage is TRBJ2-5; the D gene is possibly TRBD1 (5 bases). This CDR3 has 15 residues. Germline-derived CDR1 and CDR2 are SGHTA and FQGNSA. The V and J ends lost 3 bases and 4 bases respectively, with 15 bases between them. The CDR3 loop is CASSFGARVGETQYF. The CDR3 region has the DNA TGTGCCAGCAGCTTTGGGGCCAGGGTTGGAGAGACCCAGTACTTC.

The chain is built from TRBV5-1 and TRBJ1-1, with 8 bases that match TRBD1. Germline loops: CDR1 SGHRS, CDR2 YFSETQ. After removal of 0 bases from V and 0 bases from J, the junction contained 4 bases not matched to a gene. The CDR3 length is 16 residues. Here the CDR3 DNA reads TGCGCCAGCAGCTTGGTGTCAGGGGGCTTGAACACTGAAGCTTTCTTT. This codes for CASSLVSGGLNTEAFF.

The chain recombines TRBV7-2 with TRBJ1-5; no clear D gene. V lost 1 base, J lost 0 bases, and 10 bases lay in between. The CDR3 spans 16 residues. From germline, CDR1 is SGHTA and CDR2 FQGNSA. CDR3 sequence reads: CASSLVGPHSNQPQHF. The DNA for the CDR3 is TGTGCCAGCAGCTTAGTTGGCCCGCATAGCAATCAGCCCCAGCATTTT. Drawing the rest from reference TRBV7-2 and TRBJ1-5, the complete variable domain is GAGVSQSPSNKVTEKGKDVELRCDPISGHTALYWYRQSLGQGLEFLIYFQGNSAPDKSGLPSDRFSAERTGGSVSTLTIQRTQQEDSAVYLCASSLVGPHSNQPQHFGDGTRLSIL.

CDR3 nucleotides: TGCGCCAGCAGCCGTAACACAGGGGACGAGCAGTACGTC. This sequence encodes CASSRNTGDEQYV. This chain uses TRBV5-1 with TRBJ2-7; TRBD1 matches at 7 bases. Germline V gene data show CDR1 as SGHRS and CDR2 as YFSETQ. CDR3 length equals 13 residues. After removal of 4 bases from V and 5 bases from J, the junction contained 6 bases not matched to a gene.

This chain joins TRBV10-2 and TRBJ1-2; no clear D. The CDR3 length is 12 residues. Germline V gene sequence: CDR1 WSHSY, CDR2 SAAADI. With 4 bases removed from V and 1 base from J, the gap between germline ends came to 4 bases. The CDR3 nucleotides are TGCGCCAGCAGTGGCAGTAACTATGGCTACACCTTC. Its translation: CASSGSNYGYTF.

The sample holds one count of this clone. The chain recombines TRBV5-1 with TRBJ1-1; D unresolved. The CDR3 totals 13 residues. Trimming removed 4 bases from V and 9 bases from J, with 16 bases in between. The V gene's germline CDR1 is SGHRS and CDR2 YFSETQ. CDR3 in amino acids: CASSEYPESKAFF. The DNA of the CDR3 is TGCGCCAGCAGCGAGTACCCGGAGAGCAAAGCTTTCTTT.

The V gene is TRBV3-1 (or the pseudogene TRBV3-2), the J gene TRBJ1-2; maybe TRBD1 (5 bases). In germline, CDR1 is LGHDT, CDR2 YNNKEL (reference sequence). Trimming stripped 2 bases from V and 4 bases from J, with 11 bases between. The CDR3 runs to 14 residues. The DNA for the CDR3 is TGTGCCAGCAGCCAACTAGGGGAGTCCTATGGCTACACCTTC. Protein product: CASSQLGESYGYTF.

This chain connects TRBV18 to TRBJ1-1; D is perhaps TRBD1 (6 bases). The CDR3 length is 16 residues. V shed 3 bases and J shed 5 bases, with 19 bases lying between them. Looked up from germline, CDR1 is KGHSH and CDR2 is LQKENI. CDR3 in DNA: TGTGCCAGCTCACCTCTCCGGAGGGAGGGGGGGACTGAAGCTTTCTTT. Translating gives CASSPLRREGGTEAFF.

The rearrangement links TRBV7-9 to TRBJ1-2; D is ambiguous. The CDR3 spans 12 residues. Trimming shortened V by 5 bases and J by 1 base, and 5 bases separated the two germline ends. Germline V CDR1 and CDR2: SEHNR, FQNEAQ (reference sequence). CDR3 protein: CASSRGNYGYTF. In DNA form, the CDR3 reads TGTGCCAGCAGCCGGGGTAACTATGGCTACACCTTC.

This chain links TRBV6-2 or TRBV6-3 with TRBJ1-1, with 10 bases lining up with TRBD1. The CDR3 sequence is 14 residues long. The junction had 5 bases not matched to a gene; V was cut back by 5 bases and J by 5 bases. The V gene's germline CDR1 is MNHEY and CDR2 SVGEGT. The CDR3 DNA is TGTGCCAGCAGTGTGACAGGGGGCGCGACTGAAGCTTTCTTT. Its protein is CASSVTGGATEAFF.

This chain joins TRBV27 and TRBJ2-7; the D gene is possibly TRBD2 (6 bases). V lost 5 bases, J lost 7 bases, and 15 bases lay in between. The germline V gene encodes CDR1 MNHEY and CDR2 SMNVEV (reference sequence). The CDR3 extends over 13 amino acids. CDR3 amino acids: CASSRTRGREQYV. The CDR3 DNA sequence: TGTGCCAGCAGTAGGACACGGGGGAGGGAGCAGTACGTC.

The chain links TRBV10-2 to TRBJ2-1; D might be TRBD1 (6 bases). The germline gives CDR1 WSHSY, CDR2 SAAADI. The V end lost 6 bases, the J end lost 4 bases, and 10 bases lay between the germline ends. The CDR3 runs to 13 residues. CDR3 protein: CASRVRGYNEQFF. The CDR3 DNA reads as TGCGCCAGCAGGGTGAGGGGGTACAATGAGCAGTTCTTC.

The rearrangement uses TRBV5-6 and TRBJ1-6; 7 nucleotides match TRBD1. J lost 9 bases, V lost 4 bases, and 7 bases had no gene match. The germline V gene has CDR1 SGHDT and CDR2 YYEEEE. There are 14 residues in the CDR3. CDR3 protein: CASSIDRVGSPLHF. Written as DNA, the CDR3 is TGTGCCAGCAGCATAGACAGGGTAGGTTCACCCCTCCACTTT.

The CDR3 nucleotides read TGTGCCAGCAGTAGGGGCCCCCGGGAGACCCAGTACTTC. It yields the protein CASSRGPRETQYF. The J gene is TRBJ2-5, the V gene TRBV6-2 or TRBV6-3; TRBD1 is a possible D gene (5 bases). The CDR3 has 13 residues. V was cut by 5 bases and J by 5 bases, with 12 bases left in between. Germline assignment: CDR1 MNHEY and CDR2 SVGEGT.

The rearrangement uses TRBV28 and TRBJ1-2, with D perhaps matching TRBD1 (5 bases). Germline CDR1 reads MDHEN; CDR2 reads SYDVKM. Between the trimmed V and J ends, which lost 4 bases and 4 bases, there was a span of 22 bases. The CDR3 runs to 17 residues. For the CDR3, the DNA is TGTGCCAGCAGTTCCCCGTTCGGGAGGGGAGGGACCTATGGCTACACCTTC. Protein: CASSSPFGRGGTYGYTF.

V gene TRBV2 combines with J gene TRBJ1-1, with D perhaps TRBD1 (6 bases). V lost 5 bases and J lost 2, with 9 bases in between. CDR3 length equals 13 residues. Per germline, CDR1 SNHLY and CDR2 FYNNEI. The CDR3 here is CASSSDRNTEAFF. CDR3 sequence (DNA): TGTGCCAGCAGTTCGGACAGAAACACTGAAGCTTTCTTT.